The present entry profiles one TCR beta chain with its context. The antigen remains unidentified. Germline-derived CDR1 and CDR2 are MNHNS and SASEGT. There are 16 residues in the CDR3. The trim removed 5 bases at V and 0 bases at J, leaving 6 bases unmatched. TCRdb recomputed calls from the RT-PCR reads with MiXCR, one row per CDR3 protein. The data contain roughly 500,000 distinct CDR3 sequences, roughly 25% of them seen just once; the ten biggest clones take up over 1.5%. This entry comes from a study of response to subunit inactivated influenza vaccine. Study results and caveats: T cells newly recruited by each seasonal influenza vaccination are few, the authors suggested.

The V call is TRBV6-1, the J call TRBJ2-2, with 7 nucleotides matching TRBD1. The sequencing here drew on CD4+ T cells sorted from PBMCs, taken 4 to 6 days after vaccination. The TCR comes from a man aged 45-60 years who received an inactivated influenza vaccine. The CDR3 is CASSPSGTANTGELFF. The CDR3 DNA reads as TGTGCCAGCAGTCCATCCGGGACAGCGAACACCGGGGAGCTGTTTTTT.